The clone carrying this T cell receptor beta chain has just a few counts. In the original analysis: Reference gene primer amplification gave nucleated cell count estimates. Using immunoSEQ multiplex PCR, the repertoire was profiled, and TCRdb retains in-frame clones only, with some absent. V and J calls plus clone size are reproduced from that table; the DNA served to infer D and trimming. Altogether about 240,000 clones are present, around 86% being singletons, with the ten largest covering 3% to 4%. CDR3 length: 13 amino acids. Per germline, CDR1 KGHSH and CDR2 LQKENI. V shed 3 bases and J 4 bases; nucleotides not matched to a gene: 2. This sample was included in a study of blood T cell repertoires in COVID-19. Overall study: In each case, the material was cDNA or gDNA derived from T cells, B-cell-depleted T cells, or PBMCs.

This receptor was obtained from a middle-aged woman with acute COVID-19. Specimen: PBMCs or T cells enriched from blood (not recorded which). The V call is TRBV18, the J call TRBJ1-2; 7 bases are shared with TRBD1. CDR3 sequence reads: CASSPPGGYGYTF. In DNA, the CDR3 is TGTGCCAGCTCACCCCCAGGGGGCTATGGCTACACCTTC. Variable domain in full (rest from reference TRBV18 and TRBJ1-2): NAGVMQNPRHLVRRRGQEARLRCSPMKGHSHVYWYRQLPEEGLKFMVYLQKENIIDESGMPKERFSAEFPKEGPSILRIQQVVRGDSAAYFCASSPPGGYGYTFGSGTRLTVV.